What follows are 11 T cell receptor beta chains derived from one specimen sequenced in a study of T cell clusters in autoimmune cytopenias. One tube held mixed TRB-A and TRB-B primer pools for touch-down PCR. Reanalyzing the multiplex PCR reads, TCRdb keeps one entry per CDR3 protein, without DNA. This repertoire includes roughly 2,000 distinct CDR3 sequences. TRB amplification used around 260 ng of peripheral blood genomic DNA. These records were also assigned to another study, of T cell repertoires in aging, cancer and after chemotherapy.

The specimen sequenced was peripheral blood. These receptors originate from a human donor in good health.

Considering frequency, this clonotype is medium-sized (0.01 to 0.1%). V usage is TRBV18 and J usage is TRBJ2-1. The CDR3 is 14 residues long. Germline V lookup: CDR1 KGHSH, CDR2 LQKENI. CDR3 residues: CASSQLGFYNEQFF. Full variable domain (rest looked up from reference TRBV18 and TRBJ2-1): NAGVMQNPRHLVRRRGQEARLRCSPMKGHSHVYWYRQLPEEGLKFMVYLQKENIIDESGMPKERFSAEFPKEGPSILRIQQVVRGDSAAYFCASSQLGFYNEQFFGPGTRLTVL.

Its frequency marks this clonotype as medium-sized. The chain recombines TRBV13 with TRBJ2-7; TCRdb's D call, TRBD2, is unchecked because there is no DNA. CDR3 length: 16 amino acids. Germline CDR1 PRHDT, CDR2 FYEKMQ (reference sequence). This CDR3 reads CASSSKLRGPTYEQYF. Combining the CDR3 with reference TRBV13 and TRBJ2-7 gives the whole variable domain AAGVIQSPRHLIKEKRETATLKCYPIPRHDTVYWYQQGPGQDPQFLISFYEKMQSDKGSIPDRFSAQQFSDYHSELNMSSLELGDSALYFCASSSKLRGPTYEQYFGPGTRLTVT.

By frequency, this clonotype registers medium-sized. The chain carries TRBV6-1 and TRBJ1-5; the D gene TCRdb calls, TRBD1, cannot be checked with no DNA. The CDR3 totals 16 residues. The germline V gene encodes CDR1 MNHNS and CDR2 SASEGT. The chain's CDR3 is CASSETGTRSNQPQHF.

The chain couples TRBV6-5 to TRBJ2-1; TCRdb's D call, TRBD1, is unchecked because there is no DNA. CDR3 length: 17 amino acids. Germline CDR1 reads MNHEY; CDR2 reads SVGAGI. CDR3 region: CATGTGGDYRAYNEQFF.

This chain uses TRBV28 with TRBJ2-5; absent DNA, TCRdb's TRBD2 call cannot be checked. The germline CDR1 and CDR2 sequences are MDHEN and SYDVKM. The CDR3 covers 16 residues. The CDR3 reads CASSLGALTGQETQYF.

Measured by frequency, this clonotype is medium-sized. J is TRBJ2-7 and V is TRBV18. The CDR3 loop spans 14 amino acids. Per germline, CDR1 KGHSH and CDR2 LQKENI. CDR3 residues: CASSPQGSSYEQYF. Full variable domain (remainder filled in from reference TRBV18 and TRBJ2-7): NAGVMQNPRHLVRRRGQEARLRCSPMKGHSHVYWYRQLPEEGLKFMVYLQKENIIDESGMPKERFSAEFPKEGPSILRIQQVVRGDSAAYFCASSPQGSSYEQYFGPGTRLTVT.

This clonotype is identified as large (0.1 to 1%) from frequency. This chain links TRBV29-1 with TRBJ1-1; the TCRdb D gene call, TRBD1, has no DNA to confirm it. From germline, CDR1 is SQVTM and CDR2 ANQGSEA. The CDR3 has 14 residues. Here the CDR3 reads CSVDLAGLNTEAFF.

The chain joins TRBV12-3 or TRBV12-4 to TRBJ1-1. The CDR3 loop spans 14 amino acids. The CDR3 loop is CASSLEGMNTEAFF.

The J gene is TRBJ2-2, the V gene TRBV5-1; the TRBD2 assignment by TCRdb is unverifiable without DNA. From germline, CDR1 is SGHRS and CDR2 YFSETQ. The CDR3 loop spans 16 amino acids. The CDR3 sequence: CASSRLAGGTTGELFF.

V usage is TRBV29-1 and J usage is TRBJ2-1; TCRdb picks TRBD2, but there is no DNA to check that call. Looked up from germline, CDR1 is SQVTM and CDR2 is ANQGSEA. The length of the CDR3 is 16 residues. The CDR3 loop is CSVEPPSGGAHNEQFF.

Judged by frequency, this clonotype is medium-sized. The V call is TRBV5-1, the J call TRBJ2-1; TCRdb outputs TRBD2, but without DNA this stays unchecked. The CDR3 length is 15 residues. Germline V gene lookup returns CDR1 SGHRS and CDR2 YFSETQ. The CDR3: CASRPLRSRSNEQFF.